The T cell receptor beta chain under discussion was sequenced for a study of T cells after yellow fever vaccination. This clonotype occurred a few times. Its antigen remains unknown. The TCR cDNA carried a universal primer site and UMIs from 5'RACE template switching. TCRdb re-called the 5' RACE reads through MiXCR, storing one row per CDR3 protein. The table includes 200,000 to 300,000 distinct CDR3 sequences, over 10% detected once. Study-wide findings and caveats: Reappearance after the booster was observed for most primary-vaccination clones (96% CD4, roughly 90% CD8). On re-exposure, the response was weaker but peaked faster, at day 5 versus 15.

This clonotype originated in a man aged 25 to 40 who received the YFV17D yellow fever vaccine. Sample: CD4+ T cells sorted from PBMCs, taken 45 days after the yellow fever booster vaccination.

The CDR3 reads CASSLKASSYEQYF. CDR3 bases: TGTGCCAGCAGCTTAAAAGCTAGCTCCTACGAGCAGTACTTC. The chain combines TRBV7-2 with TRBJ2-7; D is unresolved. The CDR3 covers 14 residues. The germline V and J ends were trimmed by 2 bases and 0 bases, with 8 bases remaining between them. Germline V CDR1 and CDR2: SGHTA, FQGNSA. Variable domain in full (rest from reference TRBV7-2 and TRBJ2-7): GAGVSQSPSNKVTEKGKDVELRCDPISGHTALYWYRQSLGQGLEFLIYFQGNSAPDKSGLPSDRFSAERTGGSVSTLTIQRTQQEDSAVYLCASSLKASSYEQYFGPGTRLTVT.